What follows are 12 T cell receptor beta chains derived from one specimen sequenced in a study of CD8 T cells in Susac syndrome. RNA, at about 0.5 to 1 ug, was reverse transcribed with random hexamers. From the immunoSEQ multiplex PCR reads, TCRdb called clonotypes with MiXCR, one entry per CDR3 protein. The repertoire holds some 170,000 distinct CDR3 sequences, with around 94% as singletons. Material: CD4+ T cells from PBMCs. These TCRs come from a human donor with Susac syndrome.

The V call is TRBV30, the J call TRBJ1-3; D call uncertain. This CDR3 spans 14 amino acids. Germline loops: CDR1 GTSNPN, CDR2 SVGIG (reference sequence). The V and J ends lost 2 bases and 0 bases respectively, with 8 bases between them. As DNA, the CDR3 is TGTGCCTGGAGTAACCGGGTCTCTGGAAACACCATATATTTT. Its translation: CAWSNRVSGNTIYF.

This sequence joins TRBV3-1 and TRBJ2-4, with 9 bases that match TRBD2. Germline CDR1 LGHDT, CDR2 YNNKEL (reference sequence). This CDR3 spans 17 amino acids. V was pared by 5 bases and J by 0 bases, with 8 bases of the junction left unmatched. CDR3 nucleotide sequence: TGTGCCAGCAGCGGATACCTAGCGGGGCTAGCCAAAAACATTCAGTACTTC. This translates into CASSGYLAGLAKNIQYF.

The genes are TRBV4-3 and TRBJ2-1; D might be TRBD2 (6 bases). The length of the CDR3 is 15 residues. CDR1 and CDR2 (germline): LGHNA, YSLEER. V dropped 2 bases and J dropped 3 bases, with 11 bases sitting between them. CDR3 amino acids: CASSQRTSNYNEQFF. The DNA of the CDR3 is TGCGCCAGCAGCCAACGAACTAGCAACTACAATGAGCAGTTCTTC.

V and J are TRBV20-1 and TRBJ1-1, with no clear D. The CDR3 runs 13 residues. CDR1 is DFQATT and CDR2 is SNEGSKA in the germline V gene (reference sequence). The V end lost 6 bases, the J end lost 5 bases, and 16 bases lay between the germline ends. DNA of the CDR3: TGCAGTGCGGTCTACAGCCTCGGGACTGAAGCTTTCTTT. Translated, it gives CSAVYSLGTEAFF.

The chain has TRBV28 and TRBJ1-5; perhaps TRBD1 as D (6 bases). The V and J ends lost 4 bases and 2 bases respectively, with 12 bases between them. Germline CDR1 reads MDHEN; CDR2 reads SYDVKM. The CDR3 is made up of 15 amino acids. CDR3 sequence: CASSSRQAGNQPQHF. The CDR3 DNA follows: TGTGCCAGCAGTTCCCGACAGGCGGGCAATCAGCCCCAGCATTTT.

J is TRBJ2-1 and V is TRBV15, with D unresolved. This CDR3 has 13 amino acids. Germline V lookup: CDR1 LNHNV, CDR2 YYDKDF (reference sequence). Deletions cut 0 bases from V and 9 bases from J, with 9 bases between. The CDR3 region is CATSRDQRFEQFF. The CDR3 DNA reads TGTGCCACCAGCAGAGATCAGAGGTTTGAGCAGTTCTTC.

The count of this clonotype is one. The rearrangement joins TRBV3-1 to TRBJ1-2; D is unresolved. Looked up from germline, CDR1 is LGHDT and CDR2 is YNNKEL (reference sequence). V was clipped by 0 bases and J by 2 bases, with 7 bases between them. The CDR3 runs 14 residues. The CDR3 spells CASSQEGVNYGYTF. The CDR3 DNA follows: TGTGCCAGCAGCCAAGAAGGCGTGAACTATGGCTACACCTTC.

DNA of the CDR3: TGTGCCAGCAGTTTATCGCCAGCGGGGGCGAACACCGGGGAGCTGTTTTTT. Amino acids: CASSLSPAGANTGELFF. The chain employs TRBV12-3 or TRBV12-4 and TRBJ2-2; 8 nucleotides line up with TRBD2. The CDR3 contains 17 residues. The junction had 5 bases not matched to a gene; V was cut back by 2 bases and J by 0 bases.

The rearrangement links TRBV3-1 to TRBJ2-1; 10 positions agree with TRBD2. This CDR3 comprises 15 residues. The ends lost 4 bases at V and 7 bases at J; junction bases unmatched: 7. Germline lookup yields CDR1 LGHDT and CDR2 YNNKEL (reference sequence). CDR3 nucleotides: TGTGCCAGCAGCCCCCTAGCGGGAGTGGGAAATGAGCAGTTCTTC. Residues: CASSPLAGVGNEQFF.

The chain has TRBV7-8 and TRBJ2-7; D perhaps matches TRBD1 (6 bases). Germline V lookup: CDR1 SGHVS, CDR2 FQNEAQ. Trimming left V 5 bases short and J 4 bases short, with 12 bases between. The CDR3 totals 13 residues. The CDR3 loop is CASSPDRIYEQYF. In DNA form, the CDR3 reads TGTGCCAGCAGCCCTGACAGGATTTACGAGCAGTACTTC.

The gene calls are TRBV20-1 and TRBJ1-1, with 7 bases identical to TRBD1. The ends lost 6 bases at V and 1 base at J; junction bases unmatched: 5. Germline loops: CDR1 DFQATT, CDR2 SNEGSKA (reference sequence). This CDR3 has 13 residues. The CDR3 region has the DNA TGCAGTGCAAGGGACAGAGAGAACACTGAAGCTTTCTTT. It encodes CSARDRENTEAFF.

The chain carries TRBV20-1 and TRBJ2-7, with 11 positions matching TRBD2. V shed 3 bases, J shed 3 bases, and the junction held 4 bases outside the gene matches. The CDR3 consists of 14 residues. Germline CDR1 and CDR2: DFQATT and SNEGSKA (reference sequence). The CDR3 coding sequence is TGCAGTGCTAGGACTAGCGGGGTATACTACGAGCAGTACTTC. This sequence encodes CSARTSGVYYEQYF.